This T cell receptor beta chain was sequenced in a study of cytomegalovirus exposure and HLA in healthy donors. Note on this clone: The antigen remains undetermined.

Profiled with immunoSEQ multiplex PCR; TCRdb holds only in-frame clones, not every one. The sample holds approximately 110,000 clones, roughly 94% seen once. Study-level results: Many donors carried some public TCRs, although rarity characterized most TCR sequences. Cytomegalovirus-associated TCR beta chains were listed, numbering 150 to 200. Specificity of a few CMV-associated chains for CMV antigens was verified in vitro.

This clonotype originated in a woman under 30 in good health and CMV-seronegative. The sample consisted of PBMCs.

The CDR3 is CASSLGGLGSNQPQHF. Written as DNA, the CDR3 is TGTGCCAGCAGCTTAGGAGGTCTCGGGAGCAATCAGCCCCAGCATTTT. The rearrangement uses TRBV13 and TRBJ1-5, with no clear D. Germline V gene data show CDR1 as PRHDT and CDR2 as FYEKMQ (reference sequence). The CDR3 runs 16 residues. V was shortened by 0 bases and J by 1 base, with 10 bases between the two germline ends.